The rows below give T cell receptor beta chains drawn from one sample of a study of shared clonotypes between healthy human individuals. Data came from immunoSEQ multiplex PCR; TCRdb stores just in-frame clones and leaves some out. The sample records about 690,000 clones, around 91% being singletons. Sequencing was performed on memory CD8+ T cells from PBMCs. These receptors all stem from a man younger than 35 in good health. Some clones in this sample may be carry-over from other donors' samples. CDR3s include the opening cysteine and the closing phenylalanine or tryptophan. A D gene is named only where the DNA matches it firmly. Not all rows give a size; the values are once, few, many and, for expanded clones, a class.

v_gene: TRBV29-1; d_gene: .; abundance: .; j_gene: TRBJ1-3; CDR3nt: TGCAGCGTCTTGGACAGAAGCTCTGGAAACACCATATATTTT; CDR3aa: CSVLDRSSGNTIYF
v_gene: TRBV9; d_gene: TRBD1; abundance: .; j_gene: TRBJ1-5; CDR3nt: TGTGCCAGCAGCGTAGGGGACAGGGGTTTCCCCCAGCATTTT; CDR3aa: CASSVGDRGFPQHF
v_gene: TRBV27; d_gene: TRBD1; abundance: once; j_gene: TRBJ2-2; CDR3nt: TGTGCCAGCAGATCGGGGACAGTCACCGGGGAGCTGTTTTTT; CDR3aa: CASRSGTVTGELFF
v_gene: TRBV5-1; d_gene: .; abundance: .; j_gene: TRBJ1-5; CDR3nt: TGCGCCAGCAGCTTGTGGCAGGGGAAGGGGCCCCAGCATTTT; CDR3aa: CASSLWQGKGPQHF
v_gene: TRBV9; d_gene: .; abundance: .; j_gene: TRBJ2-2; CDR3nt: TGTGCCAGCAGCGCGGGCCGGCGGGATCCCGGGGAGCTGTTTTTT; CDR3aa: CASSAGRRDPGELFF
v_gene: TRBV5-6; d_gene: .; abundance: .; j_gene: TRBJ2-7; CDR3nt: TGTGCCAGCAGCTTGACCCCCCCGTTCGAGCGCAACGAGCAGTACTTC; CDR3aa: CASSLTPPFERNEQYF
v_gene: TRBV27; d_gene: TRBD2; abundance: .; j_gene: TRBJ2-1; CDR3nt: TGTGCCAGCAGGGAACAGGGGGGACCGGGACTAGCGTACAATGAGCAGTTCTTC; CDR3aa: CASREQGGPGLAYNEQFF
v_gene: TRBV30; d_gene: .; abundance: .; j_gene: TRBJ1-6; CDR3nt: TGTGCCTGGAGTGTAAACTATAATTCACCCCTCCACTTT; CDR3aa: CAWSVNYNSPLHF
v_gene: TRBV4-2; d_gene: TRBD2; abundance: once; j_gene: TRBJ2-2; CDR3nt: TGTGCCAGCAGCCAAGGAGCGGGGACTAGCGTTATCGGGGAGCTGTTTTTT; CDR3aa: CASSQGAGTSVIGELFF
v_gene: TRBV7-9; d_gene: TRBD1; abundance: .; j_gene: TRBJ2-7; CDR3nt: TGTGCCAGCAGCACCCGGGACAGCACCTACGAGCAGTACTTC; CDR3aa: CASSTRDSTYEQYF
v_gene: TRBV29-1; d_gene: TRBD1; abundance: .; j_gene: TRBJ1-1; CDR3nt: TGCAGCGTTCTGACAGGGGACACTGAAGCTTTCTTT; CDR3aa: CSVLTGDTEAFF
v_gene: TRBV9; d_gene: TRBD1; abundance: .; j_gene: TRBJ1-1; CDR3nt: TGTGCCAGCAGCGTAGGCAGGGGGGGTGAAGCTTTCTTT; CDR3aa: CASSVGRGGEAFF
v_gene: TRBV27; d_gene: .; abundance: .; j_gene: TRBJ2-3; CDR3nt: TGTGCCAGCAGTTTAGTCGGAACAGGGATTGTTACGCAGTATTTT; CDR3aa: CASSLVGTGIVTQYF
v_gene: TRBV4-2; d_gene: .; abundance: .; j_gene: TRBJ2-3; CDR3nt: TGTGCCAGCAGTGGACGCGGGGGCGGGATGGCAGATACGCAGTATTTT; CDR3aa: CASSGRGGGMADTQYF
v_gene: TRBV7-9; d_gene: .; abundance: .; j_gene: TRBJ2-2; CDR3nt: TGTGCCAGCGACGCGGAGGCTCAGGTCACCGGGGAGCTGTTTTTT; CDR3aa: CASDAEAQVTGELFF
v_gene: TRBV5-1; d_gene: .; abundance: .; j_gene: TRBJ2-1; CDR3nt: TGCGCCAGCAGCTTGTTTCCAGGGCGGGCTAACTCCTACAATGAGCAGTTCTTC; CDR3aa: CASSLFPGRANSYNEQFF
v_gene: TRBV19; d_gene: TRBD2; abundance: .; j_gene: TRBJ2-5; CDR3nt: TGTGCCAGTAGTCCGGGGACTAGAAGAGGAAATCGGGAGACCCAGTACTTC; CDR3aa: CASSPGTRRGNRETQYF
v_gene: TRBV4-3; d_gene: TRBD1; abundance: .; j_gene: TRBJ1-5; CDR3nt: TGCGCCAGCTCAGACAGGGTACGGGATAGCAATCAGCCCCAGCATTTT; CDR3aa: CASSDRVRDSNQPQHF
v_gene: TRBV4-1; d_gene: TRBD1; abundance: .; j_gene: TRBJ2-7; CDR3nt: TGCGCCAGCAGACTGGGACAGGACTCCTACGAGCAGTACTTC; CDR3aa: CASRLGQDSYEQYF
v_gene: TRBV19; d_gene: .; abundance: once; j_gene: TRBJ1-3; CDR3nt: TGTGCCAGTAGCCTTCAGTGGGGGTACTCTGGAAACACCATATATTTT; CDR3aa: CASSLQWGYSGNTIYF
v_gene: TRBV10-3; d_gene: .; abundance: .; j_gene: TRBJ2-1; CDR3nt: TGTGCCATCAGTGGGACAAACTCGGATAATGAGCAGTTCTTC; CDR3aa: CAISGTNSDNEQFF
v_gene: TRBV11-2; d_gene: TRBD1; abundance: .; j_gene: TRBJ2-5; CDR3nt: TGTGCCAGCAGATCTACCGGGACAGGGTACCAAGAGACCCAGTACTTC; CDR3aa: CASRSTGTGYQETQYF
v_gene: TRBV20-1; d_gene: .; abundance: few; j_gene: TRBJ1-2; CDR3nt: TGCAGTGCCAGAGGGTTTGATGGCTACACCTTC; CDR3aa: CSARGFDGYTF
v_gene: TRBV5-6; d_gene: TRBD1; abundance: .; j_gene: TRBJ2-7; CDR3nt: TGTGCCAGCAGCTCGCTGGGACAGAACTACGAGCAGTACTTC; CDR3aa: CASSSLGQNYEQYF
v_gene: TRBV21-1; d_gene: .; abundance: once; j_gene: TRBJ2-7; CDR3nt: TGTGCCAGCATCGGGACCTTGTTGGGGGAGCAGTACTTC; CDR3aa: CASIGTLLGEQYF
v_gene: TRBV11-2; d_gene: TRBD2; abundance: .; j_gene: TRBJ2-1; CDR3nt: TGTGCCAGCAGCAGACCGGGACTAGCGCCTAACAATGAGCAGTTCTTC; CDR3aa: CASSRPGLAPNNEQFF
v_gene: TRBV29-1; d_gene: TRBD2; abundance: .; j_gene: TRBJ2-7; CDR3nt: TGCAGCGTGAGACTAGCGGGGGCCTACGAGCAGTACTTC; CDR3aa: CSVRLAGAYEQYF
v_gene: TRBV7-9; d_gene: .; abundance: .; j_gene: TRBJ2-5; CDR3nt: TGTGCCAGCAGCCAACAGGAACAAGAGACCCAGTACTTC; CDR3aa: CASSQQEQETQYF
v_gene: TRBV28; d_gene: TRBD2; abundance: .; j_gene: TRBJ2-7; CDR3nt: TGTGCCAGCAGCCGGGCTAGCGGGAGTCCTTTTCCCTACGAGCAGTACTTC; CDR3aa: CASSRASGSPFPYEQYF
v_gene: TRBV27; d_gene: .; abundance: .; j_gene: TRBJ2-3; CDR3nt: TGTGCCAGTCAACTCCGAGGTAGCACAGATACGCAGTATTTT; CDR3aa: CASQLRGSTDTQYF
v_gene: TRBV28; d_gene: .; abundance: .; j_gene: TRBJ2-2; CDR3nt: TGTGCCAGCAGTTTTTTCTCGGGAGTCACCGGGGAGCTGTTTTTT; CDR3aa: CASSFFSGVTGELFF
v_gene: TRBV25-1; d_gene: .; abundance: .; j_gene: TRBJ2-7; CDR3nt: TGTGCCAGCAGCCTACTAGGCGCTGCTTACGAGCAGTACTTC; CDR3aa: CASSLLGAAYEQYF
v_gene: TRBV27; d_gene: TRBD1; abundance: .; j_gene: TRBJ2-1; CDR3nt: TGTGCCAGCCGAGGGGACAGCACCTACAATGAGCAGTTCTTC; CDR3aa: CASRGDSTYNEQFF
v_gene: TRBV7-9; d_gene: TRBD2; abundance: .; j_gene: TRBJ2-1; CDR3nt: TGTGCCAGCAGCTCACGTGATACTAGCGAACAATACAATGAGCAGTTCTTC; CDR3aa: CASSSRDTSEQYNEQFF
v_gene: TRBV9; d_gene: .; abundance: .; j_gene: TRBJ1-3; CDR3nt: TGTGCCAGCAGCGTAGGGGCAGGCCTAGGAAACACCATATATTTT; CDR3aa: CASSVGAGLGNTIYF
v_gene: TRBV28; d_gene: TRBD1; abundance: .; j_gene: TRBJ1-3; CDR3nt: TGTGCCAGCCGCCGGGACAGAGCGGACACCATATATTTT; CDR3aa: CASRRDRADTIYF
v_gene: TRBV5-1; d_gene: TRBD1; abundance: .; j_gene: TRBJ1-1; CDR3nt: TGCGCCAGCACCTTAGACAGGGCCGGCACTGAAGCTTTCTTT; CDR3aa: CASTLDRAGTEAFF
v_gene: TRBV4-1; d_gene: .; abundance: .; j_gene: TRBJ1-2; CDR3nt: TGCGCCAGCAGCCAAGATCTGGTCAGGAGGGACAACTATGGCTACACCTTC; CDR3aa: CASSQDLVRRDNYGYTF
v_gene: TRBV4-1; d_gene: TRBD1; abundance: .; j_gene: TRBJ1-3; CDR3nt: TGCGCCAGCAGCCAAGATTCGGGCAGGGGGGACACCATATATTTT; CDR3aa: CASSQDSGRGDTIYF
v_gene: TRBV2; d_gene: TRBD2; abundance: .; j_gene: TRBJ2-7; CDR3nt: TGTGCCAGCAGCGGGGCGGGAGGGTACGAGCAGTACTTC; CDR3aa: CASSGAGGYEQYF
v_gene: TRBV6-1; d_gene: .; abundance: .; j_gene: TRBJ1-2; CDR3nt: TGTGCCAGCAGTGATTTCTATGGCTACACCTTC; CDR3aa: CASSDFYGYTF
v_gene: TRBV27; d_gene: .; abundance: .; j_gene: TRBJ2-1; CDR3nt: TGTGCCAGCAGCGAACAACTAGCCAGGAGTCGCTTCGTCCACCACAATGAGCAGTTCTTC; CDR3aa: CASSEQLARSRFVHHNEQFF
v_gene: TRBV4-2; d_gene: .; abundance: .; j_gene: TRBJ2-7; CDR3nt: TGTGCCAGCAGCCAAAAGGGACCGATCTACGAGCAGTACTTC; CDR3aa: CASSQKGPIYEQYF
v_gene: TRBV29-1; d_gene: .; abundance: few; j_gene: TRBJ2-1; CDR3nt: TGCAGCGTTGGAGCCCACAATGAGCAGTTCTTC; CDR3aa: CSVGAHNEQFF
v_gene: TRBV28; d_gene: TRBD1; abundance: few; j_gene: TRBJ2-7; CDR3nt: TGTGCCAGCTCTGCTGACAGGGGGCGAACCTACGAGCAGTACTTC; CDR3aa: CASSADRGRTYEQYF
v_gene: TRBV7-9; d_gene: TRBD1; abundance: .; j_gene: TRBJ2-4; CDR3nt: TGTGCCAGCAGCACTGGGACAGGACAACTAGCCAAAAACATTCAGTACTTC; CDR3aa: CASSTGTGQLAKNIQYF
v_gene: TRBV7-3; d_gene: .; abundance: once; j_gene: TRBJ2-7; CDR3nt: TGTGCCAGCAGCTTATGGGGACCAACTTGGCGGTACTTC; CDR3aa: CASSLWGPTWRYF
v_gene: TRBV15; d_gene: .; abundance: few; j_gene: TRBJ1-1; CDR3nt: TGTGCCACCAGCAGTCGAGGGGGGTCTGAAGCTTTCTTT; CDR3aa: CATSSRGGSEAFF
v_gene: TRBV7-9; d_gene: .; abundance: .; j_gene: TRBJ2-1; CDR3nt: TGTGCCAGCAGACCCGTCTCGGGAGAGCAGTTCTTC; CDR3aa: CASRPVSGEQFF
v_gene: TRBV28; d_gene: TRBD1; abundance: .; j_gene: TRBJ1-1; CDR3nt: TGTGCCAGCAGTTTAACAGGGGGTGGAAACACTGAAGCTTTCTTT; CDR3aa: CASSLTGGGNTEAFF